This T cell receptor beta chain was sequenced during a study of blood T cells in healthy people across ages. A J-beta primer mix and a sample-barcoded 5' primer were used in a second PCR of about 6 to 12 cycles. TCRdb used MiXCR to reprocess the 5' RACE reads, holding one entry per CDR3 protein. The sample contains over 500,000 distinct CDR3 sequences, roughly a quarter of which appear only once. The data were also submitted as part of a second study, on T cells of mothers and their children.

The specimen was blood. This receptor was identified in a boy between 2 and 10 years old in good health.

The CDR3 sequence is CAISSSLLPTDIQYF. The DNA for the CDR3 is TGTGCCATCAGTAGTTCCCTCCTACCTACGGACATTCAGTACTTC. The chain carries TRBV10-3 and TRBJ2-4; D is uncertain. V lost 5 bases to trimming and J lost 8 bases, with 19 bases between them. Germline V CDR1 and CDR2: ENHRY, SYGVKD. CDR3 length: 15 residues.